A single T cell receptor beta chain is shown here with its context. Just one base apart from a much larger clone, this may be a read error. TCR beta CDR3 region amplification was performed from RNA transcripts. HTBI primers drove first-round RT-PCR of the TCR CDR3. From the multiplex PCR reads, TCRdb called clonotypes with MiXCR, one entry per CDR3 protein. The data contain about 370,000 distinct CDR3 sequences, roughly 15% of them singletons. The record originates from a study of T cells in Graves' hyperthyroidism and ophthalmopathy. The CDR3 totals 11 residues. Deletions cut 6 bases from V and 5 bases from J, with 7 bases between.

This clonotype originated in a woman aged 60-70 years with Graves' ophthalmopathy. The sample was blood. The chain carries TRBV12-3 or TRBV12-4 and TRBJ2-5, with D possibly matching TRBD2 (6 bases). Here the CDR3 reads CASRAGETQYF. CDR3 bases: TGTGCCAGCAGGGCGGGGGAGACCCAGTACTTC.